This T cell receptor (beta chain) appears in the sequencing data of a study of early T cells in non-severe SARS-CoV-2 infection. At the level of the study: From unsorted whole blood, bulk RNA was sequenced, and the chains remained unpaired. General study findings and limits: VDJdb-based annotation leaned toward anti-spike CD8 responses and missed private and CD4 specificities.

This clonotype was counted at least ten times. The antigen is undetermined. Individual cDNA molecules were tagged with unique molecular identifiers, the study reported. TCRdb fed the 5' RACE reads into MiXCR, producing one record per CDR3 protein. The sample has about 45,000 distinct CDR3 sequences, 11% seen once. This CDR3 spans 15 amino acids. The germline CDR1 and CDR2 sequences are MNHEY and SVGEGT. Trimming removed 5 bases at V and 3 bases at J, with 16 bases between. The origin of this receptor is an adult who was a healthcare worker with PCR-confirmed SARS-CoV-2 infection or an uninfected control (not recorded which). This chain joins TRBV6-2 or TRBV6-3 and TRBJ1-2, with a weak D call TRBD1 (5 bases). The sequenced sample was whole blood. The CDR3 loop is CASSTPGLVYYGYTF. CDR3 sequence (DNA): TGTGCCAGCAGTACCCCAGGGCTCGTCTACTATGGCTACACCTTC.